The source of this T cell receptor beta chain is a study of CXCR3-negative and CXCR3-positive naive CD8 T cells. Study details: Collectively, the libraries yielded about 135 million TRB reads in total, at about 1.5 +/- 0.3 million per library. Broader study findings: Partially decreased CXCR3 expression was recorded after cryopreservation, and fresh PBMCs were used in most assays.

CDR1 and CDR2 from the germline V gene are MNHEY and SMNVEV (reference sequence). This CDR3 spans 18 amino acids. Turning to this clonotype: Its antigen is unidentified.

cDNA libraries for TRB were generated by 5' RACE incorporating UMI labels. TCRdb processed the 5' RACE reads again and assigns one entry to each CDR3 protein, with no DNA. Recorded for this sample: tens of thousands of distinct CDR3 sequences. Those CD8+ T cells considered naive were CD45RO-CCR7+CD27+CD95-. The sequence was collected from a human donor in good health. Some clones in this sample may be carry-over from other donors' samples. Input material: naive CXCR3- CD8+ T cells from blood. Subset here: CD45RO-CCR7+CD27+CD95- naive CD8+ T cells lacking CXCR3 (TNR3-). The rearrangement uses TRBV27 and TRBJ2-3; the TCRdb call, TRBD2, lacks DNA for checking. The CDR3 protein is CASSLSFQRGGPTDTKYF.